This section outlines one T cell receptor beta chain sequence together with its context. Its antigen is undetermined. The sample originates from a study of CD8 T cells in ankylosing spondylitis. Study results and caveats: A motif of under 10 highly homologous TCR beta variants was seen as apparently characteristic of ankylosing spondylitis blood.

Germline CDR1 and CDR2: MNHNS and SASEGT. Between the trimmed V and J ends, which lost 4 bases and 4 bases, there was a span of 12 bases. The CDR3 is made up of 14 amino acids. TCRdb fed the 5' RACE reads into MiXCR, producing one record per CDR3 protein. The data show about 400,000 distinct CDR3 sequences, around 22% seen once. The TCR comes from a male donor with ankylosing spondylitis. The specimen was blood, either unsorted or a sorted T cell fraction (not recorded which). V usage is TRBV6-1 and J usage is TRBJ2-3; possible D gene TRBD2, 5 bases. The CDR3 DNA sequence: TGTGCCAGCAGTGGCGGAGGCGTCGCAGATACGCAGTATTTT. Amino acid sequence: CASSGGGVADTQYF.